The rows below give T cell receptor beta chains drawn from one sample of a study of cytomegalovirus exposure and HLA in healthy donors. Repertoires were generated with immunoSEQ multiplex PCR, while TCRdb's copy carries only in-frame clones and drops some. The repertoire holds about 160,000 clones, with around four fifths as singletons. The specimen was PBMCs. The receptors stem from a boy aged 2 to 10 in good health and CMV-seronegative. The CDR3 runs from the conserved cysteine through the conserved F or W. A D gene is named only where the DNA matches it firmly. Clone size is not always given. Where it is, it says once, few, many or a class for expanded clones.

-	TRBV6-1	TRBJ1-1	-	TGTGCCAGCAGTGTACGACAGGCGAACACTGAAGCTTTCTTT	CASSVRQANTEAFF
TRBD1	TRBV6-1	TRBJ1-2	-	TGCGCCAGCACCATGACAGGGTATGGCTACACCTTC	CASTMTGYGYTF
-	TRBV13	TRBJ2-5	-	TGTGCCAGCTACAGTCAGGGTAGTGAAGAGACCCAGTACTTC	CASYSQGSEETQYF
TRBD1	TRBV6-6	TRBJ2-1	-	TGTGCCAGCAGTGACAGGGGGAACTCCTACAATGAGCAGTTCTTC	CASSDRGNSYNEQFF
-	TRBV7-2	TRBJ2-5	few	TGTGCCAGCAGCTTAACAGCAGCGGGGACCCAGTACTTC	CASSLTAAGTQYF
-	TRBV5-5	TRBJ2-5	-	TGTGCCAGCAGCTTGGCCAACACAGGGCCCCAAGAGACCCAGTACTTC	CASSLANTGPQETQYF
-	TRBV19	TRBJ1-6	-	TGTGCCAGTAGGGTCCGGGGGGATAATTCACCCCTCCACTTT	CASRVRGDNSPLHF
-	TRBV30	TRBJ1-2	-	TGTGCCTGGAGTGTTGGGGAGGATGGCTACACCTTC	CAWSVGEDGYTF
-	TRBV11-2	TRBJ2-7	once	TGTGCCAGCAGCCAGACTAGTCAAGTTTACGAGCAGTACTTC	CASSQTSQVYEQYF
TRBD2	TRBV7-8	TRBJ2-5	-	TGTGCCAGCAGCTTAGAGGGGACTAGCGGGGGGAGAGGGACCCAGTACTTC	CASSLEGTSGGRGTQYF
TRBD2	TRBV9	TRBJ2-5	-	TGTGCCAGCAGCGTAGTGGGACTAGCGGAAGAGACCCAGTACTTC	CASSVVGLAEETQYF
-	TRBV29-1	TRBJ1-2	few	TGCAGCGTTGAAGATCGCGGGAGGGCTAACTATGGCTACACCTTC	CSVEDRGRANYGYTF
-	TRBV11-3	TRBJ2-1	-	TGTGCCAGCAGCTTAAGGGGATACAATGAGCAGTTCTTC	CASSLRGYNEQFF
-	TRBV27	TRBJ2-1	-	TGTGCCAGCAGTCCCCTAGATAGGTGGGATGAGCAGTTCTTC	CASSPLDRWDEQFF
-	TRBV5-1	TRBJ2-3	-	TGCGCCAGCAGCTTGGAGGTCTGGGAGTCCCATACGCAGTATTTT	CASSLEVWESHTQYF
TRBD2	TRBV27	TRBJ2-3	-	TGTGCCAGCAGTCCGAGGACTAGCGGGGACGTCACAGATACGCAGTATTTT	CASSPRTSGDVTDTQYF
TRBD2	TRBV29-1	TRBJ2-5	-	TGCAGCGTTGGGACGGGAGGACTTATCGGGGGCCAAGAGACCCAGTACTTC	CSVGTGGLIGGQETQYF
-	TRBV6-6	TRBJ2-3	-	TGTGCCAGCAGGCCCGGGAGTGGATCAGATACGCAGTATTTT	CASRPGSGSDTQYF
TRBD2	TRBV7-3	TRBJ2-1	-	TGTGCCAGCAGCTTAGCAGTCCTAGCGGGAGGGGGGGGTGAGCAGTTCTTC	CASSLAVLAGGGGEQFF
-	TRBV19	TRBJ1-2	-	TGTGCCAGTAGTATAGTCGGGGTCACTAACTATGGCTACACCTTC	CASSIVGVTNYGYTF
-	TRBV7-9	TRBJ1-6	-	TGTGCCAGCAGCTTAGCGGGGCCAGCTAATTCACCCCTCCACTTT	CASSLAGPANSPLHF
-	TRBV25-1	TRBJ2-1	-	TGTGCCAGCAGGGGGCAAGTGGTGGGGTACAATGAGCAGTTCTTC	CASRGQVVGYNEQFF
TRBD1	TRBV6-6	TRBJ2-3	-	TGTGCCAGCAGATCCGGACAGGGAAACACAGATACGCAGTATTTT	CASRSGQGNTDTQYF
-	TRBV6-5	TRBJ1-1	-	TGTGCCAGCAGTTACGAGGCGGGGTCTGAAGCTTTCTTT	CASSYEAGSEAFF
-	TRBV7-2	TRBJ2-1	-	TGTGCCAGCAGCCTATCTTTGCGGAGGAGCTCCTACAATGAGCAGTTCTTC	CASSLSLRRSSYNEQFF
TRBD2	TRBV7-6	TRBJ2-5	-	TGTGCCAGCAGCTTAGAGTCTGTGACTAGCGGCGGGGAGACCCAGTACTTC	CASSLESVTSGGETQYF
TRBD2	TRBV5-1	TRBJ2-1	once	TGCGCCAGCACCGGGGGGGCTTCTGTCAATGAGCAGTTCTTC	CASTGGASVNEQFF